This T cell receptor beta chain was recovered during a study of early T cells in non-severe SARS-CoV-2 infection. This CDR3 is built from 15 residues. Germline lookup yields CDR1 SGHTA and CDR2 FQGTGA. V was trimmed by 3 bases and J by 5 bases, leaving 16 bases between them. Individually, cDNA molecules had unique molecular identifiers attached to them. TCRdb used MiXCR to reprocess the 5' RACE reads, holding one entry per CDR3 protein. Here the sample spans some 64,000 distinct CDR3 sequences, 7.5% to 9% being singletons. There are a few counts of this clonotype. The sequenced sample was whole blood, obtained at baseline. The clonotype comes from an adult who was a healthcare worker with PCR-confirmed SARS-CoV-2 infection or an uninfected control (not recorded which). The rearrangement uses TRBV7-3 and TRBJ2-5; TRBD1 might be the D (7 bases). Written as DNA, the CDR3 is TGTGCCAGCAGCTTCGCGGGGACAGACGGGGAGACCCAGTACTTC. This sequence encodes CASSFAGTDGETQYF.